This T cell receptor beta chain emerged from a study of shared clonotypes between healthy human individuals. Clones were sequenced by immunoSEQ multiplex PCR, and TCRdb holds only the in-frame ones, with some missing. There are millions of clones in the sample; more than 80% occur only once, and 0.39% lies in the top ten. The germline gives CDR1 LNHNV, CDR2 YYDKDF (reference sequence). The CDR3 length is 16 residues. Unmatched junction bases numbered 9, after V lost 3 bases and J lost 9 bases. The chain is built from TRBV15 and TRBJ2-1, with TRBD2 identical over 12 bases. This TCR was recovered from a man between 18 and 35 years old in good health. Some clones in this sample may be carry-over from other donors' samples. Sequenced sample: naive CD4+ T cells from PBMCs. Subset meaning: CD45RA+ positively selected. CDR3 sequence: CATSSSTTSGSREQFF. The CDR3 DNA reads TGTGCCACCAGCAGTTCGACGACTAGCGGGAGCCGTGAGCAGTTCTTC.